This T cell receptor beta chain was recorded in a study of blood T cell repertoires in COVID-19. The overall study: From T cells, B-cell-depleted T cells, or PBMCs came the material, which was cDNA or gDNA.

This clone has just a few counts. Trimming stripped 2 bases from V and 7 bases from J, with 12 bases between. CDR3 size: 14 residues. In germline, CDR1 is SNHLY, CDR2 FYNNEI. Sequencing was performed with immunoSEQ multiplex PCR; in TCRdb, only in-frame clones are kept and a portion is missing. The table lists over 250,000 clones, around 85% of them singletons, with 5.1% in the top ten. The sample was peripheral blood. The chain uses TRBV2 and TRBJ1-5, with D possibly being TRBD1 (5 bases). The TCR was taken from a man aged 45-65 years with active or convalescent COVID-19. The CDR3 DNA sequence: TGTGCCAGCAGTGAATTCAGGGTAGAACAGCCCCAGCATTTT. This translates into CASSEFRVEQPQHF.